The clone carrying this T cell receptor (beta chain) showed up just a few times. What it binds is unknown. Both 60 Vbeta primers and 13 Jbeta primers went into the PCR. Here immunoSEQ multiplex PCR was the method, and the copy in TCRdb shows in-frame clones only, minus some. Of under 100,000 clones listed, about two thirds were seen once; the top ten hold about 14%. Healthy bone marrow donors supplied every sample. The data derive from a study of cytomegalovirus exposure and HLA in healthy donors. The CDR3 sequence is 12 residues long. Trimming took off 10 bases at V and 7 bases at J, with 13 bases between the two ends. Germline CDR1 reads MDHEN; CDR2 reads SYDVKM. Points from the study as a whole: CMV antigen specificity of a few CMV-associated chains was confirmed in vitro. As was reported, the HLA-A and HLA-B alleles of most subjects were accurately predicted from TCR beta sequences.

The V and J genes are TRBV28 and TRBJ1-4; TRBD1 might be the D (5 bases). Sequenced input: PBMCs. The sequence came from a woman aged 45-60 years in good health and CMV-seropositive. The CDR3 is CATLGLVEKLFF. CDR3 in DNA: TGTGCCACCCTGGGACTTGTTGAAAAACTGTTTTTT.